This T cell receptor (beta chain) appears in the sequencing data of a study of neurological immune-mediated disorders. Study-wide results and caveats: TCR clonal expansion peaked in HTLV-1-associated myelopathy patients and was lowest in multiple sclerosis patients. A possible signature appeared as one related-CDR3 cluster, in which phylogenetic grouping placed the repertoires of 18 of 34 multiple sclerosis patients.

This clonotype was found many times. Antigen specificity is unknown. The method for making cDNA was 5'RACE, and it used 10-nucleotide random UMIs. Every sequencing run gave over 190 million TCR-beta sequences, taken from 15-18 subjects. TCRdb fed the 5' RACE reads into MiXCR, producing one record per CDR3 protein. The table lists 52,000 or so distinct CDR3 sequences, 4% of them singletons. The CDR3 runs 16 residues. Germline CDR1 reads MGHRA; CDR2 reads YSYEKL. V was cut by 4 bases and J by 0 bases, with 16 bases left in between. Source material: CD4+ T cells from blood. The TCR sequence derives from a woman in her thirties or forties with multiple sclerosis. The rearrangement uses TRBV4-1 and TRBJ2-7; D is uncertain. Here the CDR3 DNA reads TGCGCCAGCAGCCCCTTACCCGGGTTTGACTCCTACGAGCAGTACTTC. Translated: CASSPLPGFDSYEQYF.